The following is a T cell receptor (beta chain) sequence with its context. This specimen comes from a study of blood T cell repertoires in COVID-19. Study as a whole: PBMCs, B-cell-depleted T cells, or T cells provided the cDNA or gDNA that made up the material.

It was during active infection that Seattle patients were enrolled and then longitudinally followed. Clones were sequenced by immunoSEQ multiplex PCR, and TCRdb holds only the in-frame ones, with some missing. The table includes around 330,000 clones, around 88% detected once. CDR3 length equals 14 residues. The germline V gene encodes CDR1 SGHRS and CDR2 YFSETQ. V was trimmed by 1 base and J by 4 bases, leaving 11 bases between them. The sequence derives from a woman in her thirties with COVID-19, enrolled during active disease. Sequencing was performed on peripheral blood. The chain links TRBV5-1 to TRBJ1-2, with D perhaps TRBD1 (5 bases). CDR3 sequence: CASSLSQGAYGYTF. The DNA for the CDR3 is TGCGCCAGCAGCTTGAGTCAGGGCGCCTATGGCTACACCTTC.